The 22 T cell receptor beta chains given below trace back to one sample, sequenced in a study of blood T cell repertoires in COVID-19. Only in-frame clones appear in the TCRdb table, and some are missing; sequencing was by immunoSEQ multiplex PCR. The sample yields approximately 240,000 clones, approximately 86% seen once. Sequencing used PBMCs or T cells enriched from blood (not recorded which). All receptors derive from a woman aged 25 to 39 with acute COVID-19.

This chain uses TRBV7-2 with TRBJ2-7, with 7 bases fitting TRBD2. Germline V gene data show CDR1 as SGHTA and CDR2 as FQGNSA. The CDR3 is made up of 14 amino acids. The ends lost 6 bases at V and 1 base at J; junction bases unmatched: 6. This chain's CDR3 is CASSPRGGSYEQYF. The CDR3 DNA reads TGTGCCAGCAGTCCCCGGGGAGGGTCCTACGAGCAGTACTTC.

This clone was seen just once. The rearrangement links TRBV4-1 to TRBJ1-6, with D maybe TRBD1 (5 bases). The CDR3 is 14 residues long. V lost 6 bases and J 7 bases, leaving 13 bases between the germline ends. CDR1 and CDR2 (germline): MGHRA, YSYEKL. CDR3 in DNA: TGCGCCAGCAGTCCCTGGGGGGAAAATTCACCCCTCCACTTT. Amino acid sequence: CASSPWGENSPLHF.

The CDR3 DNA sequence: TGTGCCATCACCGGGACAGAACAAAACTATGGCTACACCTTC. It codes for CAITGTEQNYGYTF. The chain links TRBV10-3 to TRBJ1-2; 7 bases fit TRBD1. Per germline, CDR1 ENHRY and CDR2 SYGVKD. CDR3 length: 14 amino acids. Trimming took 7 bases from V and 2 from J; bases not matched to a gene: 7.

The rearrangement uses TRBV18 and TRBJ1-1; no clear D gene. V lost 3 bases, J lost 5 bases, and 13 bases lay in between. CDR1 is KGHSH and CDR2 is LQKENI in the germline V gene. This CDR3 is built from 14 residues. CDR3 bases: TGTGCCAGCTCACCCTCCGGCCCGGGGACTGAAGCTTTCTTT. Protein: CASSPSGPGTEAFF.

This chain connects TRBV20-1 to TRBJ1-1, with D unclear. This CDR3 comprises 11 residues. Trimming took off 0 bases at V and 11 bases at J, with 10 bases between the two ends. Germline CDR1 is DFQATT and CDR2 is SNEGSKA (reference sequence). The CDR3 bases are TGCAGTGCTAGAGACGCGCGAGCGGCTTTCTTT. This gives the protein CSARDARAAFF.

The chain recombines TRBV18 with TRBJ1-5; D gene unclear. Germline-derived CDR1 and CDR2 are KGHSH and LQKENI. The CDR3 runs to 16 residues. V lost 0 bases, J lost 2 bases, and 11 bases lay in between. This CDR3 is CASSPPAGLGNQPQHF. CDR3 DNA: TGTGCCAGCTCACCACCGGCGGGTCTGGGCAATCAGCCCCAGCATTTT.

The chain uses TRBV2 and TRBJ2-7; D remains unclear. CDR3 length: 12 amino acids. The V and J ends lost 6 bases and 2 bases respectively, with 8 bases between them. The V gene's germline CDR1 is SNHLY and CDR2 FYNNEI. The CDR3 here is CASRAGPYEQYF. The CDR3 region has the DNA TGTGCCAGCAGGGCAGGCCCCTACGAGCAGTACTTC.

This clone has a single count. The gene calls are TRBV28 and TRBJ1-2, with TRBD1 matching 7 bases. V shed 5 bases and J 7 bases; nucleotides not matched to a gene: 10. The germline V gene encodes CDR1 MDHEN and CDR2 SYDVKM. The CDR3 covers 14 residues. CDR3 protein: CASSPGTVGPGYTF. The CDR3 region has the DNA TGTGCCAGCAGTCCCGGGACAGTAGGACCTGGCTACACCTTC.

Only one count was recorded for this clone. CDR3 DNA sequence: TGTGCCAGCTCACTGCTACAACCCGGACAGGGGGGTAACACTGAAGCTTTCTTT. It specifies CASSLLQPGQGGNTEAFF. J is TRBJ1-1 and V is TRBV18; 10 nucleotides agree with TRBD1. The germline CDR1 and CDR2 sequences are KGHSH and LQKENI. The V segment lost 4 bases and the J segment 2 bases; nucleotides outside the gene matches: 13. This CDR3 spans 18 amino acids. The full variable domain, with the rest looked up from reference TRBV18 and TRBJ1-1, is NAGVMQNPRHLVRRRGQEARLRCSPMKGHSHVYWYRQLPEEGLKFMVYLQKENIIDESGMPKERFSAEFPKEGPSILRIQQVVRGDSAAYFCASSLLQPGQGGNTEAFFGQGTRLTVV.

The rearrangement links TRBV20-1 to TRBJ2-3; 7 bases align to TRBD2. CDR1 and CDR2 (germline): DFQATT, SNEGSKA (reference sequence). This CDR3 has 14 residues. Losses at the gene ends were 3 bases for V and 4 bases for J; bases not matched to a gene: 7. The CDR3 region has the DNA TGCAGTGCTAGTGATCGGGAGGATGCAGATACGCAGTATTTT. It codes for CSASDREDADTQYF.

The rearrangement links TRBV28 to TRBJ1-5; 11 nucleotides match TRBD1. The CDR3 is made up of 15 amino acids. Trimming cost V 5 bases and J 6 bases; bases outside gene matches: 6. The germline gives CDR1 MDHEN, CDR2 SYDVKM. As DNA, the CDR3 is TGTGCCAGCAGTCCCTCGGACAGGGGGCGTCAGCCCCAGCATTTT. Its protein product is CASSPSDRGRQPQHF.

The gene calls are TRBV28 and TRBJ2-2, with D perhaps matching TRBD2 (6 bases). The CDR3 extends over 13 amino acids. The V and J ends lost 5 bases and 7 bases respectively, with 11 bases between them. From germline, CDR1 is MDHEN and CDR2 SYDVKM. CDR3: CASSGGSDGELFF. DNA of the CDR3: TGTGCCAGCAGTGGGGGGTCGGACGGGGAGCTGTTTTTT. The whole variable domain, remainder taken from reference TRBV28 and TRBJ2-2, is DVKVTQSSRYLVKRTGEKVFLECVQDMDHENMFWYRQDPGLGLRLIYFSYDVKMKEKGDIPEGYSVSREKKERFSLILESASTNQTSMYLCASSGGSDGELFFGEGSRLTVL.

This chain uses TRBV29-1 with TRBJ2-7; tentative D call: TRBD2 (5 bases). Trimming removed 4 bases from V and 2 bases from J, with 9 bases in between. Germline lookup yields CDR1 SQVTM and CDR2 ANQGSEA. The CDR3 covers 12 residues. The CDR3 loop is CSVVEGPYEQYF. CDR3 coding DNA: TGCAGCGTTGTTGAGGGTCCCTACGAGCAGTACTTC.

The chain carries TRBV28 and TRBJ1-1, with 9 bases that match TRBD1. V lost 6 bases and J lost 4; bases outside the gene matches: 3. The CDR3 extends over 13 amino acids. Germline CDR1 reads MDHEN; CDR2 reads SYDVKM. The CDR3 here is CASRRDRVTEAFF. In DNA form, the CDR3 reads TGTGCCAGCAGGCGGGACAGGGTCACTGAAGCTTTCTTT. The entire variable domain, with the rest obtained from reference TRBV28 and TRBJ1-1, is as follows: DVKVTQSSRYLVKRTGEKVFLECVQDMDHENMFWYRQDPGLGLRLIYFSYDVKMKEKGDIPEGYSVSREKKERFSLILESASTNQTSMYLCASRRDRVTEAFFGQGTRLTVV.

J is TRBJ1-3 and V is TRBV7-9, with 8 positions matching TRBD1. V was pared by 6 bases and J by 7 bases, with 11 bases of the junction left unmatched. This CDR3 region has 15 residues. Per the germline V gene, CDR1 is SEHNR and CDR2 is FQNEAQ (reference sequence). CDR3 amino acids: CASRTTGTGGNTIYF. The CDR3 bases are TGTGCCAGCAGAACTACCGGGACAGGAGGGAACACCATATATTTT.

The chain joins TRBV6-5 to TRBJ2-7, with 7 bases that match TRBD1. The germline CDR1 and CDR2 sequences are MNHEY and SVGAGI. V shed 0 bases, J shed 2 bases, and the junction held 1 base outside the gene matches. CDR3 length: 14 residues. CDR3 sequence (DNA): TGTGCCAGCAGTTACTCGGGACAGCCCTACGAGCAGTACTTC. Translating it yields CASSYSGQPYEQYF.

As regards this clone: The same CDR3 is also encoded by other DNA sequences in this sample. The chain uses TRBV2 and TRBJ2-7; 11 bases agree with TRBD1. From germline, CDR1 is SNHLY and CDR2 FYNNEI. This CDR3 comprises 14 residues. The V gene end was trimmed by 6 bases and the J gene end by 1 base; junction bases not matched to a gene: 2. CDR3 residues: CASSRDRGSYEQYF. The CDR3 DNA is TGTGCCAGCAGCCGGGACAGGGGGTCCTACGAGCAGTACTTC.

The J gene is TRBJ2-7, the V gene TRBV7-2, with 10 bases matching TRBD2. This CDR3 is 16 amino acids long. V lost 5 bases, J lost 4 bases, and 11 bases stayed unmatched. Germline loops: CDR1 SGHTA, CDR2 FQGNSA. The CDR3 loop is CASSPDRASGSYEQYF. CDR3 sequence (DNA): TGTGCCAGCAGCCCCGACCGCGCTAGCGGGAGTTACGAGCAGTACTTC.

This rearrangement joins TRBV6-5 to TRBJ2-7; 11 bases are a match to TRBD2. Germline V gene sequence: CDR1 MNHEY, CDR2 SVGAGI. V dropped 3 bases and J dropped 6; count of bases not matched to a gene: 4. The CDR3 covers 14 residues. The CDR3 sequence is CASSYTSGRSEQYF. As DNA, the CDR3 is TGTGCCAGCAGTTATACTAGCGGGAGAAGCGAGCAGTACTTC.

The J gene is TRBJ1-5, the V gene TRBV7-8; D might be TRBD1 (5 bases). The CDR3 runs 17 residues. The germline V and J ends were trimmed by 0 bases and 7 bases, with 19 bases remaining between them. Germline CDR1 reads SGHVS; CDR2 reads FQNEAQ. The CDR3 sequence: CASSLAPGAGTGQPQHF. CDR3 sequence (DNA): TGTGCCAGCAGCTTAGCGCCGGGAGCAGGGACGGGACAGCCCCAGCATTTT.

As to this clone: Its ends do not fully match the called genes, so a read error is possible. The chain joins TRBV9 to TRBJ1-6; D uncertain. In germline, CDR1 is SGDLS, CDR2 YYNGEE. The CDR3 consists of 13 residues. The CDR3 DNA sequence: TGTGCCAGCAGCGTAGCCTACAATTCACCCCTCCACTTT. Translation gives CASSVAYNSPLHF.

The CDR3 is CATSRRVGNTEAFF. The DNA for the CDR3 is TGTGCCACCAGCAGGAGGGTTGGGAACACTGAAGCTTTCTTT. The rearrangement joins TRBV15 to TRBJ1-1; D unclear. The CDR3 is made up of 14 amino acids. CDR1 is LNHNV and CDR2 is YYDKDF in the germline V gene (reference sequence). Trimming left V 3 bases short and J 1 base short, with 9 bases between.